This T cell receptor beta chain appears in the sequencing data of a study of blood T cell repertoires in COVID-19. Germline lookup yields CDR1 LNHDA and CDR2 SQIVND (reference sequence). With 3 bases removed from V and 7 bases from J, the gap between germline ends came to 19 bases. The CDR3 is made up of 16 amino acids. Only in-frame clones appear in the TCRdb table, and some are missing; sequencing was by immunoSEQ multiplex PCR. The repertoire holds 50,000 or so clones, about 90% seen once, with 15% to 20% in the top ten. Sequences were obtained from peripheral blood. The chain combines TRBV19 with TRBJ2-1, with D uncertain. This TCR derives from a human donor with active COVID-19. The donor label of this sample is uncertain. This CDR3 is CASSIPGGRLRNEQFF. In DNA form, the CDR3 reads TGTGCCAGTAGTATCCCGGGTGGTCGGTTAAGGAATGAGCAGTTCTTC.